The subject of this entry is one T cell receptor beta chain. Its antigen is still unknown. The sample belongs to a study of T cell repertoires in cytomegalovirus infection. About the study: Evidence of both CMV infection and a matching HLA type came from public TCR beta signatures. Whole-study results and caveats: Of the TCR beta families, the public ones yielded a cumulative frequency that identified carriers of CMV plus the relevant HLA. In two of eight donors, the top clonotype was HLA-C-restricted CMV-specific.

J gave up 10 bases and V 4 bases, and 8 bases lay outside the gene matches. The germline V gene has CDR1 SGHDT and CDR2 YYEEEE. The CDR3 spans 13 residues. TCRdb independently ran MiXCR on the reads; one entry per CDR3 protein. The top ten hold less than 9.5% of the sample, which has 630,000 or so distinct CDR3 sequences, 24% seen once. The source material was CD8+ T cells from PBMCs. This receptor was identified in a human donor in good health (CMV status not recorded). Some clones in this sample may be carry-over from other donors' samples. The V and J genes are TRBV5-6 and TRBJ1-5, with 7 bases matching TRBD1. CDR3 DNA sequence: TGTGCCAGCAGCGAAGGAGGGGGCTCACCCCAGCATTTT. This codes for CASSEGGGSPQHF.